This TCR beta chain was found in a study of T cells in Graves' hyperthyroidism and ophthalmopathy. Study overall: It was at initial diagnosis, before any treatment, that peripheral blood was collected. Study-wide findings and caveats: Most thyroid clonotypes that were expanded above 0.001 also turned up in blood.

It was RNA transcripts that yielded the amplified TCR beta CDR3 regions. HTBI primers were used for first-round RT-PCR of the TCR CDR3. TCRdb re-analysed the multiplex PCR reads in MiXCR, keeping a single row per CDR3 protein. The repertoire holds 330,000 or so distinct CDR3 sequences, with roughly 20% as singletons. Clinical symptoms, serum thyroxine and TRAb, thyroid ultrasound and orbital computed tomography together formed the diagnostic basis. PBMCs were sourced from less than 12 ml fresh peripheral blood. Losses at the gene ends were 6 bases for V and 3 bases for J; bases not matched to a gene: 10. CDR3 size: 15 residues. This clonotype was found many times. Its antigen is unknown.

Sequencing was performed on blood. The chain employs TRBV12-3 or TRBV12-4 and TRBJ1-1; 7 bases fit TRBD1. The sequence came from a woman aged 40 to 50 with Graves' ophthalmopathy. The CDR3 protein is CASSLRQGSYTEAFF. As DNA, the CDR3 is TGTGCCAGCAGCCTTCGACAGGGTTCGTACACTGAAGCTTTCTTT.